The sequence of this T cell receptor beta chain was determined in a study of identical twins' blood T cells. Whole-study results and caveats: Abundant TCRbeta CDR3s overlapped more between twins than with unrelated donors.

This clonotype was counted at least ten times. Its specificity is unknown. Germline lookup yields CDR1 ENHRY and CDR2 SYGVKD. Trimming stripped 2 bases from V and 8 bases from J, with 9 bases between. The CDR3 has 13 amino acids. TCRdb reanalysed the 5' RACE reads using MiXCR and keeps one entry per CDR3 protein. The repertoire has around 380,000 distinct CDR3 sequences, roughly 28% of them found once; the top ten carry 6.1%. The rearrangement links TRBV10-3 to TRBJ1-4, with unresolved D. Sequencing was done on a sample of PBMCs. This TCR was sampled from a woman aged 18 to 55 in good health. CDR3 in amino acids: CAISERAGEKLFF. The CDR3 DNA follows: TGTGCCATCAGTGAGAGAGCGGGCGAAAAACTGTTTTTT.